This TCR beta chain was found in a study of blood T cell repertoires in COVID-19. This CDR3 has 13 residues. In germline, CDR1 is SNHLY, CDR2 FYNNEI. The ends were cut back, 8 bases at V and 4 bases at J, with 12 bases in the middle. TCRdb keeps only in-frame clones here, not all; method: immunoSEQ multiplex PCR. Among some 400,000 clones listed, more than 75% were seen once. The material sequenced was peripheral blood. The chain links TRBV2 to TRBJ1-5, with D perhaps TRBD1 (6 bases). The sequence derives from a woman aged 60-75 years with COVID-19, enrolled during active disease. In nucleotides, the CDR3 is TGTGCCAGCGGACAGAACGTAAATCAGCCCCAGCATTTT. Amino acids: CASGQNVNQPQHF.